There are a few counts of the clone carrying this T cell receptor (beta chain). The antigen is not known. The CDR3 is made up of 13 amino acids. Looked up from germline, CDR1 is LNHNV and CDR2 is YYDKDF (reference sequence). With 0 bases clipped from V and 15 bases from J, the junction kept 8 bases outside the gene matches. The data derive from a study of T cell repertoires in cytomegalovirus infection. Points from the study as a whole: The study found HLA-C-restricted CMV-specific TCR beta clonotypes dominating the ex vivo response. Identification of carriers of CMV plus the relevant HLA was performed using cumulative public TCR beta family frequency.

TCRdb passed the reads through MiXCR, listing each CDR3 protein once. Among around 490,000 distinct CDR3 sequences listed, 26% were seen once. The J gene is TRBJ2-1, the V gene TRBV15, with 7 bases fitting TRBD2. The sequencing input was PBMCs. The sequence derives from a human donor in good health (CMV status not recorded). Some clones in this sample may be carry-over from other donors' samples. The CDR3 DNA reads TGTGCCACCAGCAGAGAACTAGCGCAAATTGGGTTCTTC. It yields the protein CATSRELAQIGFF.